This TCR beta chain was retrieved from a study of blood T cell repertoires in COVID-19. As for the study in general: COVID-19 samples collected from the United States, Italy and Spain covered acute and convalescent phases.

Clinical history as reported by participants underpinned cohort assignment. Sequencing used immunoSEQ multiplex PCR; TCRdb keeps in-frame clones, though not all of them. The sample lists a few hundred thousand clones, around 93% seen once, with approximately 1.2% in the top ten. Per the germline V gene, CDR1 is SQVTM and CDR2 is ANQGSEA. J gave up 10 bases and V 4 bases, and 12 bases lay outside the gene matches. The CDR3 extends over 14 amino acids. Sequenced input: PBMCs or T cells enriched from blood (not recorded which). The genes are TRBV29-1 and TRBJ2-1; 8 nucleotides agree with TRBD2. The sequence came from a human donor in a cohort exposed to, infected with or recovered from COVID-19 (not recorded which). The donor label of this sample is uncertain. This CDR3 reads CSVGALAGYDEQFF. The CDR3 bases are TGCAGCGTTGGCGCGTTAGCGGGGTACGACGAGCAGTTCTTC.